The 24 T cell receptor beta chains given below trace back to one sample, sequenced in a study of blood T cells in healthy people across ages (dated by TCRdb to between 2014 and 2017). Receptors were amplified or captured by 5' RACE. The instrument given in TCRdb is Illumina HiSeq 2500. A second roughly 6 to 11 cycle PCR used a sample-barcoded 5' primer and a J-beta primer mix. TCRdb applied fastp at Q25 and MiXCR to the public reads, then kept only in-frame beta chains. All rows with the same CDR3 protein become a single entry with the most common DNA and genes. The sample table shows under 2 million distinct CDR3 sequences, and about 35% are seen once. Approximately 11% of the sample is taken by the ten largest. Sequenced input: blood. The receptors shown here come from a woman aged 25 to 39 in good health.

This clonotype was found once. J is TRBJ1-1 and V is TRBV15; D gene unclear. This CDR3 is built from 14 residues. CDR1 is LNHNV, CDR2 YYDKDF, per germline (reference sequence). The germline V and J ends were trimmed by 0 bases and 5 bases, with 10 bases remaining between them. The CDR3, as DNA: TGTGCCACCAGCAGAGATGGGCGAAATACTGAAGCTTTCTTT. Protein: CATSRDGRNTEAFF.

Turning to this clonotype: This is likely a read error, given that the CDR3 carries no conserved phenylalanine or tryptophan at its end. The chain carries TRBV7-9 and TRBJ1-2, with 8 bases aligning to TRBD1. The V and J ends lost 5 bases and 5 bases, in that order; junction bases with no gene match: 7. The CDR3 sequence is 14 residues long. CDR1 is SEHNR, CDR2 FQNEAQ, per germline (reference sequence). CDR3 residues: CASSTGQGDYGYTC. CDR3 nucleotide sequence: TGTGCCAGCAGCACCGGACAGGGAGATTATGGCTACACCTGC.

This clonotype was seen at least ten times. This chain uses TRBV20-1 with TRBJ2-3, with 8 bases fitting TRBD1. This CDR3 has 15 residues. Germline lookup yields CDR1 DFQATT and CDR2 SNEGSKA (reference sequence). V was pared by 0 bases and J by 5 bases, with 7 bases of the junction left unmatched. CDR3 sequence (DNA): TGCAGTGCTAGAGATTTCCAGGGGGCAAGAGATACGCAGTATTTT. Amino acids: CSARDFQGARDTQYF.

This clonotype turned up a few times. The chain combines TRBV28 with TRBJ2-1; 16 bases align to TRBD2. The V gene end was trimmed by 5 bases and the J gene end by 9 bases; junction bases not matched to a gene: 4. Germline lookup yields CDR1 MDHEN and CDR2 SYDVKM. There are 15 residues in the CDR3. The CDR3 DNA sequence: TGTGCCAGCAGTACTGGGACTAGCGGGAGGGTTGAGCAGTTCTTC. This codes for CASSTGTSGRVEQFF.

Only a few counts were recorded for this clonotype. The chain has TRBV7-9 and TRBJ2-7; the D is unclear. Trimming left V 6 bases short and J 3 bases short, with 12 bases between. CDR1 and CDR2 from the germline V gene are SEHNR and FQNEAQ (reference sequence). This CDR3 contains 13 residues. The CDR3 DNA reads as TGTGCCAGCAGTCGTCCCGCAGGCTACGAGCAGTACTTC. This encodes CASSRPAGYEQYF.

This chain connects TRBV28 to TRBJ2-7; 7 bases fit TRBD1. V shed 2 bases, J shed 3 bases, and the junction held 4 bases outside the gene matches. There are 14 residues in the CDR3. Germline CDR1 MDHEN, CDR2 SYDVKM. The CDR3 sequence is CASSLIQGNYEQYF. CDR3 nucleotide sequence: TGTGCCAGCAGTTTAATACAGGGGAACTACGAGCAGTACTTC.

CDR3 coding DNA: TGTGCCAGCAGCTTAGCGGCTAGACATTGGGGTGAGCAGTACTTC. It is translated as CASSLAARHWGEQYF. The V gene is TRBV7-9, the J gene TRBJ2-7, with D hard to call. The CDR3 runs 15 residues. Trimming stripped 0 bases from V and 7 bases from J, with 16 bases between. CDR1 and CDR2 (germline): SEHNR, FQNEAQ (reference sequence).

This clonotype has more than one count but fewer than ten. This sequence joins TRBV20-1 and TRBJ2-3; D gene unclear. Trimming pared 5 bases from V and 1 base from J, leaving 7 bases between. The CDR3 length is 12 residues. Germline assignment: CDR1 DFQATT and CDR2 SNEGSKA (reference sequence). The CDR3 bases are TGCAGTGCTCAGAGCCGCACAGATACGCAGTATTTT. It yields the protein CSAQSRTDTQYF.

The gene calls are TRBV29-1 and TRBJ1-1; D unclear. Germline loops: CDR1 SQVTM, CDR2 ANQGSEA. The CDR3 is 12 amino acids. V was shortened by 7 bases and J by 4 bases, with 13 bases between the two germline ends. The CDR3 DNA reads TGCAGCGAAAGGGAGGGAGGCACTGAAGCTTTCTTT. Its protein is CSEREGGTEAFF.

At least ten counts were recorded for this clonotype. The chain has TRBV3-1 and TRBJ2-1; maybe TRBD1 (6 bases). The length of the CDR3 is 13 residues. The V and J ends lost 7 bases and 7 bases respectively, with 14 bases between them. Germline lookup yields CDR1 LGHDT and CDR2 YNNKEL (reference sequence). CDR3 loop: CASILTGINEQFF. The CDR3 coding sequence is TGTGCCAGCATCCTAACAGGGATAAATGAGCAGTTCTTC.

This clonotype showed up just a few times. The V call is TRBV5-1, the J call TRBJ2-3, with 8 positions matching TRBD1. The CDR3 has 18 amino acids. V lost 2 bases, J lost 0 bases, and 11 bases stayed unmatched. Germline V lookup: CDR1 SGHRS, CDR2 YFSETQ. CDR3 coding DNA: TGCGCCAGCAGCTTAATCGTGGGGGGACAGGTTAGCACAGATACGCAGTATTTT. This translates into CASSLIVGGQVSTDTQYF.

This chain joins TRBV29-1 and TRBJ2-5, with TRBD1 as a possible D gene (7 bases). The end of the DNA is better explained by TRBJ2-7, so the J call may be wrong. This CDR3 is built from 12 residues. Germline assignment: CDR1 SQVTM and CDR2 ANQGSEA. The CDR3 protein is CSVRAGGNEQYF. For the CDR3, the DNA is TGCAGCGTTAGGGCAGGGGGGAACGAGCAGTACTTC.

This clonotype was picked up a small number of times. The V gene is TRBV4-2, the J gene TRBJ2-7, with 12 bases identical to TRBD2. The CDR3 runs 15 residues. After removal of 2 bases from V and 7 bases from J, the junction contained 6 bases not matched to a gene. Looked up from germline, CDR1 is LGHNA and CDR2 is YNFKEQ. In DNA, the CDR3 is TGTGCCAGCAGCCAATCTAGCGGGGGGGGGAGAGAGCAGTACTTC. Amino acid sequence: CASSQSSGGGREQYF.

V is TRBV20-1 and J is TRBJ2-3; 7 bases agree with TRBD1. CDR1 is DFQATT and CDR2 is SNEGSKA in the germline V gene (reference sequence). The CDR3 runs 15 residues. The V segment lost 6 bases and the J segment 1 base; nucleotides outside the gene matches: 10. CDR3 DNA sequence: TGCAGTGCGCACAGGGGCCCTTTTGGCACAGATACGCAGTATTTT. Translating gives CSAHRGPFGTDTQYF.

This clonotype was seen a handful of times. V gene TRBV14 combines with J gene TRBJ1-1; maybe TRBD1 (5 bases). Germline values: CDR1 SGHDN, CDR2 FVKESK. This CDR3 spans 16 amino acids. Deletions cut 0 bases from V and 4 bases from J, with 15 bases between. The CDR3 DNA follows: TGTGCCAGCAGCCAAGATCCCAGGGTGGGGCTCACTGAAGCTTTCTTT. Translated, it gives CASSQDPRVGLTEAFF.

This clonotype showed up many times. The chain recombines TRBV30 with TRBJ2-7, with 10 positions matching TRBD2. The CDR3 contains 15 residues. V was clipped by 8 bases and J by 3 bases; unmatched bases: 13. The germline CDR1 and CDR2 sequences are GTSNPN and SVGIG (reference sequence). CDR3 in amino acids: CAHSSSGRAGYEQYF. The CDR3 nucleotides read TGTGCCCATTCATCCAGCGGGAGGGCAGGCTACGAGCAGTACTTC.

This clonotype was seen once. The CDR3 DNA follows: TGTGCCTGGAGTGATAAGGCCAGGGGTTGGTATGGCTACACCTTC. Encoded protein: CAWSDKARGWYGYTF. V usage is TRBV30 and J usage is TRBJ1-2; a weak D match, TRBD1 (6 bases). Trimming shortened V by 1 base and J by 5 bases, and 17 bases separated the two germline ends. Germline-derived CDR1 and CDR2 are GTSNPN and SVGIG (reference sequence). This CDR3 contains 15 residues.

This clonotype occurred a few times. The rearrangement joins TRBV20-1 to TRBJ2-3; TRBD1 or TRBD2 may be the D gene (5 bases each). The CDR3 is 12 residues long. V shed 0 bases and J shed 9 bases, with 10 bases lying between them. Germline lookup yields CDR1 DFQATT and CDR2 SNEGSKA (reference sequence). For the CDR3, the DNA is TGCAGTGCTAGAGATATGGGGGAAACGCAGTATTTT. As protein: CSARDMGETQYF.

V usage is TRBV7-9 and J usage is TRBJ2-3; D gene ambiguous. CDR3 length: 15 amino acids. Germline CDR1 reads SEHNR; CDR2 reads FQNEAQ (reference sequence). Trimming shortened V by 5 bases and J by 3 bases, and 15 bases separated the two germline ends. The CDR3 DNA is TGTGCCAGCAGCCCCCCCGGGCAGGCGACAGATACGCAGTATTTT. Translated, it gives CASSPPGQATDTQYF.

V gene TRBV5-6 combines with J gene TRBJ2-3; TRBD1 is a possible D gene (6 bases). The CDR3 has 14 amino acids. Germline V gene lookup returns CDR1 SGHDT and CDR2 YYEEEE. V lost 2 bases to trimming and J lost 3 bases, with 10 bases between them. CDR3 protein: CASSFWGPTDTQYF. In DNA, the CDR3 is TGTGCCAGCAGCTTTTGGGGGCCGACAGATACGCAGTATTTT.

The chain links TRBV4-1 to TRBJ2-7; TRBD1 is a possible D gene (5 bases). In germline, CDR1 is MGHRA, CDR2 YSYEKL. The CDR3 spans 16 residues. Deletions cut 1 base from V and 3 bases from J, with 16 bases between. CDR3: CASSQGNIADSYEQYF. In nucleotides, the CDR3 is TGCGCCAGCAGCCAAGGGAATATTGCCGACAGCTACGAGCAGTACTTC.

The rearrangement links TRBV6-6 to TRBJ2-7, with D perhaps matching TRBD2 (6 bases). With the DNA end fitting TRBJ2-5 better, the J assignment may be wrong. Germline loops: CDR1 MNHNY, CDR2 SVGAGI (reference sequence). This CDR3 is 15 amino acids long. In nucleotides, the CDR3 is TGTGCCAGCAGTTATCCTAACGGGGGTTGGGAGACCCAGTACTTC. Its translation: CASSYPNGGWETQYF.

The chain carries TRBV20-1 and TRBJ1-4, with unresolved D. The CDR3 loop spans 15 amino acids. Trimming took off 2 bases at V and 3 bases at J, with 13 bases between the two ends. Germline V gene sequence: CDR1 DFQATT, CDR2 SNEGSKA (reference sequence). The CDR3 DNA follows: TGCAGTGCTAGATCCAGTGGTAGGGCTAATGAAAAACTGTTTTTT. Protein sequence: CSARSSGRANEKLFF.

The J gene is TRBJ2-1, the V gene TRBV5-1; either TRBD1 or TRBD2 may supply D (5 bases each). V shed 4 bases and J shed 7 bases, with 15 bases lying between them. Germline V lookup: CDR1 SGHRS, CDR2 YFSETQ. The CDR3 consists of 14 residues. The CDR3 DNA is TGCGCCAGCAGCCCCGGGACCCCCCAGAATGAGCAGTTCTTC. Translating it yields CASSPGTPQNEQFF.